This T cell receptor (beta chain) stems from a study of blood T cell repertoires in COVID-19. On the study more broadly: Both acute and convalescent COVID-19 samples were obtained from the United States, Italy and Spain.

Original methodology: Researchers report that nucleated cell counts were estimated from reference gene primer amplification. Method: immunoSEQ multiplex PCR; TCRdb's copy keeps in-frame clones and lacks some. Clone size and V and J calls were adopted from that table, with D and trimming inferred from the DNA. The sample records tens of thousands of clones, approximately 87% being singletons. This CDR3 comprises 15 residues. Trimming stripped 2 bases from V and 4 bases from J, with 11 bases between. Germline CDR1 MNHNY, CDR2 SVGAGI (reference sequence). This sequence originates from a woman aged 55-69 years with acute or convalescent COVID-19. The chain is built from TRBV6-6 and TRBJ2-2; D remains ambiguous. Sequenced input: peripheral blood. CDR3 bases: TGTGCCAGCAGTTACCTAGTCAGTAGCACCGGGGAGCTGTTTTTT. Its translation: CASSYLVSSTGELFF.